A single T cell receptor (beta chain) is shown here with its context. This sample was included in a study of PD-L1 blockade in urothelial cancer. In the study overall: Blood samples contained a median about 130,000 T cells.

Germline CDR1 and CDR2: SNHLY and FYNNEI. This CDR3 region has 12 residues. J lost 5 bases, V lost 10 bases, and 5 bases had no gene match. Here immunoSEQ multiplex PCR was the method, and the copy in TCRdb shows in-frame clones only, minus some. The data contain 40,000 to 50,000 clones, around 87% of them singletons. The time point is: peripheral blood 6 weeks after treatment start. There were between 1 and 8 samples from each patient, taken pretreatment and on-treatment. The sequences come from PBMCs, collected around atezolizumab (anti-PD-L1) treatment. The receptor was isolated from a man aged 60-69 years with urothelial cancer. The genes are TRBV2 and TRBJ2-3; 8 bases map to TRBD1. CDR3 residues: CATQGAIDTQYF. The CDR3 DNA reads TGTGCCACCCAGGGGGCTATAGATACGCAGTATTTT.